This T cell receptor beta chain is from a study of cytomegalovirus exposure and HLA in healthy donors. Study context: The use of the same platform for the 90 to 150 validation repertoires and the roughly 680 first-cohort repertoires was reported by a later analysis.

Profiling relied on immunoSEQ multiplex PCR, and the TCRdb table lists in-frame clones only, not all of them. The table lists roughly 100,000 clones, approximately 90% of them singletons. V gave up 3 bases and J gave up 5 bases, with 19 bases separating them. Germline loops: CDR1 SGHTS, CDR2 YDEGEE. The CDR3 covers 16 residues. Sequenced sample: PBMCs. This chain connects TRBV5-8 to TRBJ2-3, with D maybe TRBD2 (7 bases). This receptor was obtained from a woman aged 18-29 years in good health and CMV-seropositive. The CDR3 spells CASSWGSGGAVDTQYF. CDR3 DNA: TGTGCCAGCAGCTGGGGGTCTGGGGGGGCCGTAGATACGCAGTATTTT. The variable domain in full, with the rest retrieved from reference TRBV5-8 and TRBJ2-3, is EAGVTQSPTHLIKTRGQQATLRCSPISGHTSVYWYQQALGLGLQFLLWYDEGEERNRGNFPPRFSGRQFPNYSSELNVNALELEDSALYLCASSWGSGGAVDTQYFGPGTRLTVL.